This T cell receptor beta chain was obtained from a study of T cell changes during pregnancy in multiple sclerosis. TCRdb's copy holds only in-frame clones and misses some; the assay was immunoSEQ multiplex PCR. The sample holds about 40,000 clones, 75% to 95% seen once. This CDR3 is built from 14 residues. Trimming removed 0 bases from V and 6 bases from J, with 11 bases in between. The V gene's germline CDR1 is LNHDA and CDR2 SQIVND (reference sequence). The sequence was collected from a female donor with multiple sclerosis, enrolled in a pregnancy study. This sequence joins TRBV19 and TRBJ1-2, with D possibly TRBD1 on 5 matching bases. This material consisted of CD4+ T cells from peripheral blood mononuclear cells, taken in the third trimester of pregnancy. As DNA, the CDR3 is TGTGCCAGTAGTATAGATCGAGGAGGGGATGGCTACACCTTC. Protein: CASSIDRGGDGYTF.